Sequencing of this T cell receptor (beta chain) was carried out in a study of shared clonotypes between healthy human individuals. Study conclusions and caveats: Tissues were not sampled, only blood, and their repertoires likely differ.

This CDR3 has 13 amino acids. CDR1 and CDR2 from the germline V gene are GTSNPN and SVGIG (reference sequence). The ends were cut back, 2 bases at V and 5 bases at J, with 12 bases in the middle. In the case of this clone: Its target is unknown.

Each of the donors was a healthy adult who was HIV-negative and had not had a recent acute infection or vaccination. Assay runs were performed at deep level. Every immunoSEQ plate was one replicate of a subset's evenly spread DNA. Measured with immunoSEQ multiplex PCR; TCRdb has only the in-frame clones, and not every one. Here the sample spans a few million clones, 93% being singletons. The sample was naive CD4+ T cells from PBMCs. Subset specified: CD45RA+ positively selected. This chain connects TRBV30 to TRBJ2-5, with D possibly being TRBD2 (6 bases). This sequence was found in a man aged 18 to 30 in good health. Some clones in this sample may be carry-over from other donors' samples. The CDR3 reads CAWSLALQETQYF. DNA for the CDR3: TGTGCCTGGAGTCTAGCGCTCCAGGAGACCCAGTACTTC.